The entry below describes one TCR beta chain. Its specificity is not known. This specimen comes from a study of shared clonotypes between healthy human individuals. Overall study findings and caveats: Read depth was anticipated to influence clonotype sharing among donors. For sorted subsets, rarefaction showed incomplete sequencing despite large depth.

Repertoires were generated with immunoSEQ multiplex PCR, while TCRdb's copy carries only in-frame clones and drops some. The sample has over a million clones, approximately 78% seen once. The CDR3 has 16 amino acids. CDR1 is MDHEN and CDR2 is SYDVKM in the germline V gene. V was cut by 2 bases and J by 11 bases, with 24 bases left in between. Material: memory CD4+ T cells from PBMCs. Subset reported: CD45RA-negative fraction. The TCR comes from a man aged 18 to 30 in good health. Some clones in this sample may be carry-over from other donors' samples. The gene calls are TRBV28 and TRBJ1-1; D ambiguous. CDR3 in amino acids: CASSLAGEGGRVRAFF. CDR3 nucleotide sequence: TGTGCCAGCAGTTTAGCTGGGGAGGGTGGACGGGTCCGGGCTTTCTTT.